The entry that follows covers one T cell receptor beta chain sequence. Per germline, CDR1 ENHRY and CDR2 SYGVKD. CDR3 length: 15 residues. Trimming shortened V by 10 bases and J by 0 bases, and 15 bases separated the two germline ends. This specimen comes from a study of T cell responses to AZD1222 COVID-19 vaccine. Repertoires were generated with immunoSEQ multiplex PCR, while TCRdb's copy carries only in-frame clones and drops some. Among 50,000 to 75,000 clones, roughly three quarters were seen once, and the ten largest hold 11% to 15%. The chain combines TRBV10-3 with TRBJ1-4; D might be TRBD1 (6 bases). The clonotype comes from an adult in good health. The source material was peripheral blood, sampled on day 0 of AZD1222 vaccination. CDR3 coding DNA: TGTGCCACCCAGGCGGGGGCCGCAACTAATGAAAAACTGTTTTTT. This gives the protein CATQAGAATNEKLFF.